Below, 22 T cell receptor beta chains from the same sample are listed, as sequenced in a study of blood T cell repertoires in COVID-19. TCRdb's copy holds only in-frame clones and misses some; the assay was immunoSEQ multiplex PCR. In the table there are roughly 250,000 clones, 70% to 75% of which are singletons. Sequences were obtained from peripheral blood. The source of these receptors is a woman aged 80 or over with acute or convalescent COVID-19.

The table lists this clone with a count of one. The chain has TRBV5-1 and TRBJ1-2, with 11 nucleotides matching TRBD1. Germline values: CDR1 SGHRS, CDR2 YFSETQ. V lost 4 bases and J lost 8; bases outside the gene matches: 10. CDR3 size: 15 residues. This chain's CDR3 is CASSTRTGGIGGYTF. The CDR3 nucleotides read TGCGCCAGCAGCACCCGGACAGGGGGCATAGGGGGCTACACCTTC.

This clone was found once. This chain uses TRBV7-2 with TRBJ2-3; the D gene is possibly TRBD2 (6 bases). V was shortened by 7 bases and J by 9 bases, with 11 bases between the two germline ends. The length of the CDR3 is 11 residues. Germline lookup yields CDR1 SGHTA and CDR2 FQGNSA. DNA of the CDR3: TGTGCCAGCACTCGCGGGGCAACGCAGTATTTT. It specifies CASTRGATQYF.

The chain couples TRBV12-3 or TRBV12-4 to TRBJ1-1, with D hard to call. Deletions cut 3 bases from V and 5 bases from J, with 4 bases between. There are 11 residues in the CDR3. For the CDR3, the DNA is TGTGCCAGCAGTTTGAGGACTGAAGCTTTCTTT. This encodes CASSLRTEAFF.

The CDR3 nucleotides are TGTGCCAGCAGCCAGAACAGTCGGGGGGCAGGTGAAAAACTGTTTTTT. It specifies CASSQNSRGAGEKLFF. This chain connects TRBV7-9 to TRBJ1-4; the D gene is possibly TRBD1 (6 bases). Germline-derived CDR1 and CDR2 are SEHNR and FQNEAQ (reference sequence). This CDR3 region has 16 residues. Trimming took off 5 bases at V and 7 bases at J, with 20 bases between the two ends.

This rearrangement joins TRBV7-2 to TRBJ1-1; tentative D call: TRBD1 (5 bases). V was clipped by 2 bases and J by 3 bases, with 22 bases between them. Germline-derived CDR1 and CDR2 are SGHTA and FQGNSA. This CDR3 is 18 amino acids long. The CDR3 is CASSLRWQGSGKDTEAFF. The CDR3 region has the DNA TGTGCCAGCAGCTTAAGATGGCAGGGAAGTGGTAAGGACACTGAAGCTTTCTTT.

The chain employs TRBV3-1 (or the pseudogene TRBV3-2) and TRBJ2-5, with D tentatively TRBD1 (5 bases). Trimming took 3 bases from V and 7 from J, leaving 27 bases between them. The CDR3 covers 18 residues. The V gene's germline CDR1 is LGHDT and CDR2 YNNKEL (reference sequence). CDR3 residues: CASSHHYIRNRSKATQYF. DNA of the CDR3: TGTGCCAGCAGCCATCATTACATCAGGAACAGGTCGAAAGCGACCCAGTACTTC.

The sample holds a few counts of this clone. This rearrangement joins TRBV5-1 to TRBJ2-7; 7 bases are shared with TRBD2. With 4 bases clipped from V and 2 bases from J, the junction kept 9 bases outside the gene matches. This CDR3 has 15 amino acids. Germline-derived CDR1 and CDR2 are SGHRS and YFSETQ. Here the CDR3 DNA reads TGCGCCAGCAGCCGTGGCGGACTAGAGACCTACGAGCAGTACTTC. Its translation is CASSRGGLETYEQYF.

This chain connects TRBV6-5 to TRBJ1-1; 7 bases match TRBD1. With 4 bases clipped from V and 5 bases from J, the junction kept 7 bases outside the gene matches. This CDR3 has 14 residues. Germline CDR1 reads MNHEY; CDR2 reads SVGAGI. This CDR3 is CASSSVTGRTEAFF. As DNA, the CDR3 is TGTGCCAGCAGTTCCGTGACAGGGCGGACTGAAGCTTTCTTT.

This clone occurred once. The rearrangement uses TRBV15 and TRBJ2-3; TRBD2 is a possible D gene (5 bases). CDR1 LNHNV and CDR2 YYDKDF come from the germline V gene (reference sequence). The CDR3 runs to 16 residues. V lost 1 base to trimming and J lost 0 bases, with 11 bases between them. The CDR3 is CATSRGRTRSTDTQYF. In nucleotides, the CDR3 is TGTGCCACCAGCAGAGGGAGGACCCGAAGCACAGATACGCAGTATTTT.

The chain links TRBV7-9 to TRBJ2-7, with 13 bases fitting TRBD2. V shed 7 bases, J shed 2 bases, and the junction held 8 bases outside the gene matches. Germline CDR1 is SEHNR and CDR2 is FQNEAQ (reference sequence). The CDR3 is 16 amino acids. This chain's CDR3 is CASTLGLAGAAYEQYF. CDR3 nucleotides: TGTGCCAGCACCCTCGGACTAGCGGGAGCAGCCTACGAGCAGTACTTC.

The chain uses TRBV4-2 and TRBJ1-1; maybe TRBD1 (5 bases). The germline gives CDR1 LGHNA, CDR2 YNFKEQ. Trimming removed 0 bases from V and 5 bases from J, with 19 bases in between. CDR3 length: 17 residues. The CDR3 loop is CASSQDGGRWGKTEAFF. CDR3 DNA sequence: TGTGCCAGCAGCCAAGATGGGGGGAGATGGGGGAAAACTGAAGCTTTCTTT.

The CDR3 DNA sequence: TGTGCCAGCAGTGATTCAGGTCCCTACAATGAGCAGTTCTTC. It translates to CASSDSGPYNEQFF. This chain links TRBV2 with TRBJ2-1; no firm D call. Trimming cost V 3 bases and J 2 bases, with 8 bases left between them. This CDR3 has 14 residues. From germline, CDR1 is SNHLY and CDR2 FYNNEI.

This chain connects TRBV9 to TRBJ2-7; 9 bases match TRBD1. Losses at the gene ends were 3 bases for V and 3 bases for J; bases not matched to a gene: 16. The CDR3 loop spans 18 amino acids. CDR1 SGDLS and CDR2 YYNGEE come from the germline V gene. CDR3 region: CASSDRDREPRLYYEQYF. DNA of the CDR3: TGTGCCAGCAGCGACCGGGACAGGGAGCCTAGACTCTACTACGAGCAGTACTTC.

This clone turned up a few times. The chain has TRBV5-1 and TRBJ2-1; TRBD1 agrees at 7 bases. V shed 0 bases and J 4 bases; nucleotides not matched to a gene: 4. The CDR3 totals 15 residues. From germline, CDR1 is SGHRS and CDR2 YFSETQ. CDR3 region: CASSLVAGGYNEQFF. The CDR3 DNA is TGCGCCAGCAGCTTGGTGGCAGGGGGTTACAATGAGCAGTTCTTC.

Note on this clone: Different DNA sequences within this sample yield the same CDR3. The chain is built from TRBV7-9 and TRBJ2-3; a possible D gene is TRBD1 (6 bases). The CDR3 has 15 residues. Germline-derived CDR1 and CDR2 are SEHNR and FQNEAQ (reference sequence). The V and J ends lost 3 bases and 1 base respectively, with 11 bases between them. CDR3 in DNA: TGTGCCAGCAGCTTGCAGGGGAGAGGCACAGATACGCAGTATTTT. Its translation is CASSLQGRGTDTQYF.

The chain is built from TRBV7-8 and TRBJ1-1; D not certain. V lost 5 bases and J 2 bases, leaving 15 bases between the germline ends. This CDR3 is 15 amino acids long. CDR1 and CDR2 (germline): SGHVS, FQNEAQ. The CDR3 region has the DNA TGTGCCAGCAGCCTCCGGGGAGCAAGAAACACTGAAGCTTTCTTT. Protein product: CASSLRGARNTEAFF.

J is TRBJ1-6 and V is TRBV9, with D maybe TRBD1 (5 bases). This CDR3 spans 14 amino acids. The germline V gene has CDR1 SGDLS and CDR2 YYNGEE. Trimming left V 0 bases short and J 9 bases short, with 10 bases between. CDR3 coding DNA: TGTGCCAGCAGCGTAGGCTGGCAGGGTTCACCCCTCCACTTT. Translated: CASSVGWQGSPLHF.

J is TRBJ2-3 and V is TRBV6-5; the match to TRBD1 covers 7 bases. After removal of 6 bases from V and 2 bases from J, the junction contained 5 bases not matched to a gene. Germline V CDR1 and CDR2: MNHEY, SVGAGI. CDR3 size: 14 residues. The CDR3 is CASSRTGLTDTQYF. The CDR3 nucleotides are TGTGCCAGCAGCAGGACAGGACTCACAGATACGCAGTATTTT.

CDR3 DNA: TGTGCCAGTAGTATTGGGACAGTGAACTATGGCTACACCTTC. Translation gives CASSIGTVNYGYTF. The chain joins TRBV19 to TRBJ1-2; 7 positions match TRBD1. Trimming at V came to 3 bases and at J to 2 bases, leaving 3 bases not matched to a gene. Germline V gene sequence: CDR1 LNHDA, CDR2 SQIVND (reference sequence). The CDR3 is 14 residues long.

The chain uses TRBV9 and TRBJ1-3; no reliable D call. V lost 3 bases and J lost 1, with 14 bases in between. Germline V gene data show CDR1 as SGDLS and CDR2 as YYNGEE. This CDR3 comprises 16 residues. The CDR3 protein is CASSASIGVSGNTIYF. CDR3 sequence (DNA): TGTGCCAGCAGCGCCTCGATCGGGGTTTCTGGAAACACCATATATTTT.

The sample holds a few counts of this clone. The J gene is TRBJ1-6, the V gene TRBV10-1; D uncertain. Germline CDR1 and CDR2: WNHNN and SYGVQD (reference sequence). V lost 0 bases, J lost 4 bases, and 10 bases lay in between. This CDR3 comprises 16 residues. The CDR3 reads CASSESRQPYNSPLHF. CDR3 nucleotides: TGCGCCAGCAGTGAGTCGAGGCAGCCGTATAATTCACCCCTCCACTTT.

The rearrangement uses TRBV24-1 and TRBJ2-1; 8 positions match TRBD1. Per the germline V gene, CDR1 is KGHDR and CDR2 is SFDVKD. CDR3 length: 17 amino acids. The trim removed 9 bases at V and 0 bases at J, leaving 12 bases unmatched. Written as DNA, the CDR3 is TGTGCCACCCGGACAGGGCCTATCCCTTGCTCCTACAATGAGCAGTTCTTC. This translates into CATRTGPIPCSYNEQFF.